The TCR beta chain described here comes from a study of regulatory T cells in long-lasting Graves disease. Study-wide results and caveats: Persistent Graves' patients showed less TCR diversity than newly diagnosed ones. Shared public clonotypes totalled about 2,600 in persistent patients, compared with roughly 970 in new patients.

Time point noted: persistent/refractory GD, antithyroid drugs over 5 years with positive TRAb. There was RNA extracted from PBMCs, and the TCR library was made from it. EDTA tubes collected approximately 10 milliliters of peripheral blood. For this clonotype: The antigen is not known.

Construction of the TCR beta libraries employed iRepertoire HTBI primers in conjunction with Arm-PCR of CDR3 regions. Each CDR3 protein is one row after TCRdb ran MiXCR on the multiplex PCR reads. Of fewer than 400,000 distinct CDR3 sequences in the sample, less than 25% are singletons; the top ten hold roughly 20%. The V gene's germline CDR1 is SGHTA and CDR2 FQGNSA. Trimming at V came to 5 bases and at J to 5 bases, leaving 11 bases not matched to a gene. This CDR3 has 15 residues. The TCR was taken from a female donor with Graves disease. The V and J genes are TRBV7-2 and TRBJ2-5, with 7 bases lining up with TRBD1. Sequencing was performed on peripheral blood mononuclear cells (PBMCs), taken when the disease was refractory, from a patient treated with antithyroid drugs. The CDR3 reads CASSTLDRTRETQYF. Here the CDR3 DNA reads TGTGCCAGCAGCACGCTGGACAGGACCCGGGAGACCCAGTACTTC.